One and the same sample provided the 21 T cell receptor beta chains below, sequenced in a study of T cells after yellow fever vaccination. Using its own MiXCR run on the 5' RACE reads, TCRdb lists one record per CDR3 protein. The sample has about 340,000 distinct CDR3 sequences, roughly 4.3% seen once. The sequences come from PBMCs, collected 5 days after the yellow fever booster vaccination. The origin of the receptors is a man aged 18 to 35 who received the YFV17D yellow fever vaccine.

This clonotype turned up a few times. The chain employs TRBV19 and TRBJ2-4, with TRBD1 matching over 7 bases. The germline V gene has CDR1 LNHDA and CDR2 SQIVND (reference sequence). V shed 10 bases and J 1 base; nucleotides not matched to a gene: 10. The CDR3 runs 15 residues. The CDR3 region is CAIRPPQGAKNIQYF. In nucleotides, the CDR3 is TGTGCCATCCGACCCCCACAGGGGGCCAAAAACATTCAGTACTTC. Full variable domain (missing parts from reference TRBV19 and TRBJ2-4): DGGITQSPKYLFRKEGQNVTLSCEQNLNHDAMYWYRQDPGQGLRLIYYSQIVNDFQKGDIAEGYSVSREKKESFPLTVTSAQKNPTAFYLCAIRPPQGAKNIQYFGAGTRLSVL.

This clonotype was detected ten times or more. This chain links TRBV7-2 with TRBJ2-2; 9 nucleotides line up with TRBD1. Looked up from germline, CDR1 is SGHTA and CDR2 is FQGNSA. This CDR3 comprises 16 residues. Trimming cost V 6 bases and J 4 bases; bases outside gene matches: 9. CDR3 residues: CASSSGTGWATGELFF. CDR3 coding DNA: TGTGCCAGCAGTTCCGGGACAGGGTGGGCCACCGGGGAGCTGTTTTTT.

This clonotype was observed at least ten times. V gene TRBV5-1 combines with J gene TRBJ1-1; a possible D gene is TRBD1 (6 bases). This CDR3 region has 15 residues. Germline CDR1 SGHRS, CDR2 YFSETQ. Trimming shortened V by 6 bases and J by 4 bases, and 19 bases separated the two germline ends. CDR3 sequence reads: CASTQGSDSLTEAFF. The CDR3 region has the DNA TGCGCCAGCACACAGGGATCGGACAGCCTCACTGAAGCTTTCTTT.

V usage is TRBV30 and J usage is TRBJ2-6; D is unresolved. Trimming stripped 0 bases from V and 4 bases from J, with 4 bases between. The CDR3 length is 13 residues. CDR1 is GTSNPN, CDR2 SVGIG, per germline (reference sequence). CDR3 protein: CAWSVGGANVLTF. DNA for the CDR3: TGTGCCTGGAGTGTAGGCGGGGCCAACGTCCTGACTTTC.

For this clonotype: This may be a read error: a much more frequent sequence differs by one nucleotide. The chain links TRBV7-2 to TRBJ2-1, with 9 positions matching TRBD2. Germline loops: CDR1 SGHTA, CDR2 FQGNSA. CDR3 size: 15 residues. J was trimmed by 8 bases and V by 5 bases; bases with no gene match: 10. For the CDR3, the DNA is TGTGCCAGCAGCATGAGCGGGGGGATTCTGTATGAGCAGTTCTTC. Translated, it gives CASSMSGGILYEQFF.

This clonotype was observed a handful of times. The chain combines TRBV18 with TRBJ2-3, with 11 bases aligning to TRBD2. The CDR3 is made up of 18 amino acids. Unmatched junction bases numbered 9, after V lost 3 bases and J lost 1 base. Per germline, CDR1 KGHSH and CDR2 LQKENI. In nucleotides, the CDR3 is TGTGCCAGCTCACCCCTTCCCCCTAGCGGGGGGCGCACAGATACGCAGTATTTT. This gives the protein CASSPLPPSGGRTDTQYF.

This clonotype was seen ten or more times. This chain links TRBV4-1 with TRBJ1-5; D is undetermined. Germline CDR1 is MGHRA and CDR2 is YSYEKL. V was cut by 0 bases and J by 6 bases, with 9 bases left in between. The CDR3 loop spans 14 amino acids. In DNA, the CDR3 is TGCGCCAGCAGCCAAGATGGGGTGGGTCAGCCCCAGCATTTT. Its translation: CASSQDGVGQPQHF.

This chain uses TRBV6-2 or TRBV6-3 with TRBJ2-5, with D perhaps assigned TRBD1 or TRBD2 (6 bases each). CDR3 length equals 15 residues. CDR1 is MNHEY and CDR2 is SVGEGT in the germline V gene. V was clipped by 7 bases and J by 0 bases, with 15 bases between them. DNA of the CDR3: TGTGCCAGCAACTCCGTGGGGGGCAACCAAGAGACCCAGTACTTC. It encodes CASNSVGGNQETQYF.

This clonotype showed up just a few times. The chain links TRBV6-6 to TRBJ2-7; D unresolved. The CDR3 contains 12 residues. V was pared by 0 bases and J by 7 bases, with 7 bases between. Germline CDR1 is MNHNY and CDR2 is SVGAGI (reference sequence). CDR3 coding DNA: TGTGCCAGCAGTTACTCCGCCGGGGAGCAGTACGTC. The encoded protein is CASSYSAGEQYV.

This clonotype has a handful of counts. The V call is TRBV18, the J call TRBJ2-1; no clear D. This CDR3 is 16 amino acids long. With 3 bases removed from V and 5 bases from J, the gap between germline ends came to 17 bases. The germline CDR1 and CDR2 sequences are KGHSH and LQKENI. This CDR3 reads CASSPRRNLWDNEQFF. The DNA of the CDR3 is TGTGCCAGCTCACCGCGGCGTAACCTCTGGGACAATGAGCAGTTCTTC.

This clonotype has just one count. This sequence joins TRBV4-2 and TRBJ1-2; D is uncertain. V was pared by 0 bases and J by 4 bases, with 12 bases between. This CDR3 has 15 amino acids. Germline CDR1 and CDR2: LGHNA and YNFKEQ. CDR3 region: CASSQDLRVLYGYTF. CDR3 in DNA: TGTGCCAGCAGCCAAGATCTCCGAGTGCTCTATGGCTACACCTTC.

In its sample, this clonotype was seen many times. CDR3 protein: CASQVDTVPFEQYF. The CDR3, as DNA: TGTGCCAGCCAGGTTGACACAGTCCCTTTCGAGCAGTACTTC. This chain connects TRBV6-2 or TRBV6-3 to TRBJ2-7, with D unclear. The length of the CDR3 is 14 residues. The germline V gene encodes CDR1 MNHEY and CDR2 SVGEGT. V was trimmed by 8 bases and J by 6 bases, leaving 20 bases between them.

The chain couples TRBV9 to TRBJ1-2, with D unresolved. This CDR3 comprises 15 residues. CDR1 and CDR2 (germline): SGDLS, YYNGEE. V dropped 4 bases and J dropped 1 base, with 14 bases sitting between them. CDR3 protein: CASSSGDVLNYGYTF. As DNA, the CDR3 is TGTGCCAGCAGCTCGGGTGATGTACTTAACTATGGCTACACCTTC.

This clonotype was picked up many times. An end of the junction differs from the germline gene, which may be a read error. This sequence joins TRBV29-1 and TRBJ2-3; unclear D gene. Germline V gene data show CDR1 as SQVTM and CDR2 as ANQGSEA. There are 13 residues in the CDR3. CDR3 in amino acids: CSFEFGSTDTQYF. The CDR3 region has the DNA TGCAGCTTTGAATTTGGGTCTACAGATACGCAGTATTTT.

This clonotype was detected a few times. The J gene is TRBJ1-1, the V gene TRBV5-1; TRBD1 aligns across 9 bases. V was pared by 0 bases and J by 3 bases, with 3 bases of the junction left unmatched. The germline V gene encodes CDR1 SGHRS and CDR2 YFSETQ. The CDR3 has 15 residues. The DNA of the CDR3 is TGCGCCAGCAGCTTGGAGGGACAGGGATACACTGAAGCTTTCTTT. Translation gives CASSLEGQGYTEAFF. Based on the CDR3 plus reference TRBV5-1 and TRBJ1-1, the full variable domain is KAGVTQTPRYLIKTRGQQVTLSCSPISGHRSVSWYQQTPGQGLQFLFEYFSETQRNKGNFPGRFSGRQFSNSRSEMNVSTLELGDSALYLCASSLEGQGYTEAFFGQGTRLTVV.

This clonotype came up many times. The chain recombines TRBV2 with TRBJ2-2, with D possibly being TRBD2 (6 bases). Per germline, CDR1 SNHLY and CDR2 FYNNEI. With 5 bases removed from V and 0 bases from J, the gap between germline ends came to 10 bases. The CDR3 is made up of 15 amino acids. The CDR3 region is CASSRTTANTGELFF. The CDR3 nucleotides read TGTGCCAGCAGTCGGACTACTGCGAACACCGGGGAGCTGTTTTTT.

The rearrangement links TRBV19 to TRBJ1-4, with no clear D. This CDR3 has 16 residues. Germline CDR1 LNHDA, CDR2 SQIVND (reference sequence). The V and J ends lost 5 bases and 4 bases respectively, with 17 bases between them. The CDR3 spells CASSPRGVRHNEKLFF. The DNA of the CDR3 is TGTGCCAGTAGTCCCAGAGGCGTCAGACATAATGAAAAACTGTTTTTT.

This clonotype was counted at least ten times. The chain combines TRBV12-3 or TRBV12-4 with TRBJ1-2; unclear D gene. The length of the CDR3 is 13 residues. V was cut by 3 bases and J by 2 bases, with 7 bases left in between. The CDR3 sequence is CASSFAGNYGYTF. In DNA form, the CDR3 reads TGTGCCAGCAGTTTCGCAGGAAACTATGGCTACACCTTC.

The J gene is TRBJ2-7, the V gene TRBV10-3, with 10 nucleotides matching TRBD2. The germline CDR1 and CDR2 sequences are ENHRY and SYGVKD. The length of the CDR3 is 16 residues. V lost 0 bases, J lost 2 bases, and 4 bases stayed unmatched. CDR3 amino acids: CAISESLAGKAYEQYF. As DNA, the CDR3 is TGTGCCATCAGTGAGTCACTAGCGGGGAAGGCCTACGAGCAGTACTTC.

This clonotype was seen a few times. The chain recombines TRBV6-4 with TRBJ2-7; no reliable D call. The length of the CDR3 is 11 residues. V lost 4 bases, J lost 5 bases, and 6 bases lay in between. From germline, CDR1 is MRHNA and CDR2 SNTAGT. The CDR3 bases are TGTGCCAGCAGTGGGCTTAACGAGCAGTACTTC. Translation: CASSGLNEQYF.

The rearrangement links TRBV4-3 to TRBJ2-2; 9 positions agree with TRBD1. The V gene's germline CDR1 is LGHNA and CDR2 YSLEER. There are 17 residues in the CDR3. The ends lost 3 bases at V and 2 bases at J; junction bases unmatched: 7. This CDR3 reads CASSHGQGPVNTGELFF. The CDR3 DNA is TGCGCCAGCAGCCATGGACAGGGGCCGGTTAACACCGGGGAGCTGTTTTTT.